Listed below are T cell receptor beta chains from one sample, sequenced in a study of early T cells in non-severe SARS-CoV-2 infection. MiXCR, run by TCRdb on the 5' RACE reads, gives a single entry per CDR3 protein. The sample records 60,000 or so distinct CDR3 sequences, roughly 12% being singletons. What was sequenced was whole blood. The receptors here all came from an adult who was a healthcare worker with PCR-confirmed SARS-CoV-2 infection or an uninfected control (not recorded which). Both conserved end residues are part of each CDR3. D genes are given only for firm matches. A row's size may be missing; if present it is once, few, many or a size class.

CDR3 DNA	CDR3 protein	D gene	clone size	J gene	V gene
TGTGCCAGCAGCTTAACTCCCTTGACTAGCGGGAAGTTTACAACCGGGGAGCTGTTTTTT	CASSLTPLTSGKFTTGELFF	TRBD2	NA	TRBJ2-2	TRBV7-3
TGCAGTGCTAGAGTGGGGGGAGGGGCCGAGCAGTACTTC	CSARVGGGAEQYF	TRBD2	many	TRBJ2-7	TRBV20-1
TGTGCCAGAAGCTTAGACAGGGGGCTCGTTGAAAAACTGTTTTTT	CARSLDRGLVEKLFF	TRBD1	NA	TRBJ1-4	TRBV5-3
TGTGCCAGCAGTGAAGGGTGGGGGACCTCCTACGAGCAGTACTTC	CASSEGWGTSYEQYF	NA	many	TRBJ2-7	TRBV2
TGCAGCGTGGATTCGGACTCCTTACCCTACAATGAGCAGTTCTTC	CSVDSDSLPYNEQFF	NA	NA	TRBJ2-1	TRBV29-1
TGTGCCAGCAGCCAAGGTGGAAAACTGTTTTTT	CASSQGGKLFF	NA	once	TRBJ1-4	TRBV14
TGTGCCAGCAGTTTATTTGGGAACGAGCAGTACTTC	CASSLFGNEQYF	NA	many	TRBJ2-7	TRBV12-3/TRBV12-4
TGCGCCAGCACTGGCAGGGGTATAGGACAGCCCCAGCATTTT	CASTGRGIGQPQHF	NA	few	TRBJ1-5	TRBV10-2
TGTGCCAGCAGCCGGATGGAAGTGAACTATGGCTACACCTTC	CASSRMEVNYGYTF	NA	few	TRBJ1-2	TRBV7-2
TGTGCCAGCAGCTTAGGTCAGCTCTACGAGCAGTACTTC	CASSLGQLYEQYF	NA	few	TRBJ2-7	TRBV11-2
TGTGCCAGCAGCGTAGATGGGCAGGCGAACACCGGGGAGCTGTTTTTT	CASSVDGQANTGELFF	NA	NA	TRBJ2-2	TRBV9
TGCAGTGCTAGGGGCCGGGACTCCTACGAGCAGTACTTC	CSARGRDSYEQYF	NA	many	TRBJ2-7	TRBV20-1
TGTGCCAGCAGCTCCTTGACAGGGGGGTATGAAAAACTGTTTTTT	CASSSLTGGYEKLFF	TRBD1	NA	TRBJ1-4	TRBV7-9
TGTGCCAGCAGTCCCGGGACCCCCGGGACTAGCGGGGGGTCGAGCTCCTACAATGAGCAGTTCTTC	CASSPGTPGTSGGSSSYNEQFF	TRBD2	NA	TRBJ2-1	TRBV7-9
TGTGCCAGCAGCTTAGTTGGGCCCGGGGAGCTGTTTTTT	CASSLVGPGELFF	NA	NA	TRBJ2-2	TRBV7-2
TGTGCCAGCAGTGGGCTTAAGGCGGGGAGCTCCTACGAGCAGTACTTC	CASSGLKAGSSYEQYF	NA	many	TRBJ2-7	TRBV25-1
TGTGCCAGCAGCTCCGACGAGCAGTACTTC	CASSSDEQYF	NA	NA	TRBJ2-7	TRBV11-2
TGTGCCAGCAGCCAAGATCAGGGGATGGTAGCGGGTCTAGCCAAAAACATTCAGTACTTC	CASSQDQGMVAGLAKNIQYF	NA	many	TRBJ2-4	TRBV4-2
TGCAGTGCTAGGGGGCCCGTAAATTCACCCCTCCACTTT	CSARGPVNSPLHF	NA	many	TRBJ1-6	TRBV20-1
TGTGCCAGCAGGTCTCCCTATGGCTACACCTTC	CASRSPYGYTF	NA	many	TRBJ1-2	TRBV6-5
TGTGCCAGTAGCCCGGGACAGGACTACGAGCAGTACTTC	CASSPGQDYEQYF	TRBD1	many	TRBJ2-7	TRBV19
TGTGCCAGCAGGGTTATAGCGGAGGTATACAATGAGCAGTTCTTC	CASRVIAEVYNEQFF	NA	few	TRBJ2-1	TRBV2
TGTGCCGGACGGGAGACAGATACGCAGTATTTT	CAGRETDTQYF	NA	NA	TRBJ2-3	TRBV2
TGCGCCAGCAGCATCGGGACGTCCCAGGGGGGCACTGAAGCTTTCTTT	CASSIGTSQGGTEAFF	TRBD1	NA	TRBJ1-1	TRBV5-1
TGTGCCAGCAGTTCGGGACTAGCGGGAGTCGACGAGCAGTACTTC	CASSSGLAGVDEQYF	TRBD2	many	TRBJ2-7	TRBV6-2/TRBV6-3
TGCAGCGTTGGGGCCATTGGCTACACCTTC	CSVGAIGYTF	NA	many	TRBJ1-2	TRBV29-1
TGCAGCGTGCAGGGTGAGGACTATGGCTACACCTTC	CSVQGEDYGYTF	NA	few	TRBJ1-2	TRBV29-1
TGTGCCAGCAGTTTAGGGACAGTCGTGTGGAAGAACACTGAAGCTTTCTTT	CASSLGTVVWKNTEAFF	TRBD1	many	TRBJ1-1	TRBV28
TGCAGCGTTGCCGTAGTTAACTACGAGCAGTACTTC	CSVAVVNYEQYF	NA	NA	TRBJ2-7	TRBV29-1
TGTGCCAGCAGCTACTACAGGGGGCTCTACTCCTACGAGCAGTACTTC	CASSYYRGLYSYEQYF	TRBD1	many	TRBJ2-7	TRBV7-9
TGTGCCAGCAGCTCTGGGGACTCGATCTACGAGCAGTACTTC	CASSSGDSIYEQYF	NA	NA	TRBJ2-7	TRBV7-9
TGTGCCAGCAGTTTATCGACGCCTTTAGAGCAGTTCTTC	CASSLSTPLEQFF	NA	many	TRBJ2-1	TRBV27
TGCAGCGTTGACGGGGGGATCGCCGGGGAGCTGTTTTTT	CSVDGGIAGELFF	TRBD2	few	TRBJ2-2	TRBV29-1
TGTGCCGCCCTGACTAGCGGGAGATCTGAGCAGTTCTTC	CAALTSGRSEQFF	TRBD2	NA	TRBJ2-1	TRBV6-2/TRBV6-3
TGTGCCAGCAGCCCCGGGACAGGGGATGCCTACGAGCAGTACTTC	CASSPGTGDAYEQYF	TRBD1	few	TRBJ2-7	TRBV7-2
TGTGCCAGCAGTTTACCAGGACAAAGCTCCTACAATGAGCAGTTCTTC	CASSLPGQSSYNEQFF	NA	many	TRBJ2-1	TRBV28
TGCGCCAGCAGCCAAGATCTGGTGAGCACAGATACGCAGTATTTT	CASSQDLVSTDTQYF	NA	few	TRBJ2-3	TRBV4-3
TGCGCCAGCAGCTCGGCCCAGGGGCCGGCCAGATCGAGCACCTTC	CASSSAQGPARSSTF	NA	NA	TRBJ1-2	TRBV5-1
TGTGCCAGCAGCCCGGGACGGCGACTTTACAATGAGCAGTTCTTC	CASSPGRRLYNEQFF	NA	NA	TRBJ2-1	TRBV14
TGTGCCAGCAGCCCCACTGGGGCGGGCGGCACTGAAGCTTTCTTT	CASSPTGAGGTEAFF	NA	many	TRBJ1-1	TRBV6-2/TRBV6-3
TGCAGGCCCGGGACTAGCCCCAATGAGCAGTTCTTC	CRPGTSPNEQFF	TRBD2	NA	TRBJ2-1	TRBV20-1
TGTGCCAGCAGATCGACAGGGAGCAATCAGCCCCAGCATTTT	CASRSTGSNQPQHF	TRBD1	many	TRBJ1-5	TRBV5-6
TGTGCCAGTAGTTCGCGACAGGTGGTTTGGGCCGGGGAGCTGTTTTTT	CASSSRQVVWAGELFF	NA	few	TRBJ2-2	TRBV19
TGCAGCGTTGAAACAGGGGGCCTTGGCTACACCTTC	CSVETGGLGYTF	TRBD1	NA	TRBJ1-2	TRBV29-1
TGTGCCAGCAGCTTAGGGGAGCTAGCGGGAGTTACGGATGAGCAGTTCTTC	CASSLGELAGVTDEQFF	TRBD2	many	TRBJ2-1	TRBV7-2
TGCAGCGTTGCGGGGGCCTCCTACAATGAGCAGTTCTTC	CSVAGASYNEQFF	NA	NA	TRBJ2-1	TRBV29-1
TGTGCCAGCAGTTACAATCCGGAGCGGGGGGGCACAGATACGCAGTATTTT	CASSYNPERGGTDTQYF	TRBD2	few	TRBJ2-3	TRBV6-5
TGCGCCAGCAGCTTGTACCAGCGGGGGGCGGTTGGAGAGACCCAGTACTTC	CASSLYQRGAVGETQYF	TRBD2	NA	TRBJ2-5	TRBV5-1
TGTGCCAGCAGCCGAAACCCCCCGGGAGCCAGCTACGAGCAGTACTTC	CASSRNPPGASYEQYF	NA	few	TRBJ2-7	TRBV6-2/TRBV6-3
TGTGCCAGTAGCTTGCCGGGACAATACAATCAGCCCCAGCATTTT	CASSLPGQYNQPQHF	NA	few	TRBJ1-5	TRBV19
TGTGCCAGCAGTTTAGCGGGAGCGGGCACCGGGGAGCTGTTTTTT	CASSLAGAGTGELFF	NA	NA	TRBJ2-2	TRBV12-3/TRBV12-4
TGCGCCAGCAGCTTAACGACAACTGCCGAGACCCAGTACTTC	CASSLTTTAETQYF	NA	few	TRBJ2-5	TRBV5-1
TGCGCCAGCAGCCAAAGAACAGACAGGGAGACCAATCAGCCCCAGCATTTT	CASSQRTDRETNQPQHF	TRBD1	NA	TRBJ1-5	TRBV4-1
TGTGCCAGCAGCCCGGGGGGGGTCCTGGGCACTGAAGCTTTCTTT	CASSPGGVLGTEAFF	NA	many	TRBJ1-1	TRBV9
TGTGCCAGCAGTTTAGGGCACAACACTGAAGCTTTCTTT	CASSLGHNTEAFF	NA	many	TRBJ1-1	TRBV12-3/TRBV12-4